This TCR beta chain was observed in a study of cytomegalovirus exposure and HLA in healthy donors. The CDR3 consists of 14 residues. The V end was cut by 0 bases, the J end by 3 bases, with 7 bases between. Germline loops: CDR1 SGDLS, CDR2 YYNGEE. PCR employed 60 Vbeta and 13 Jbeta primers. Sequencing was performed with immunoSEQ multiplex PCR; in TCRdb, only in-frame clones are kept and a portion is missing. Of 110,000 to 150,000 clones in the sample, about 70% were seen once. The sequence was obtained from a man aged 55 to 70 in good health and CMV-seronegative. The chain joins TRBV9 to TRBJ2-1; perhaps TRBD2 as D (6 bases). The specimen sequenced was PBMCs. DNA of the CDR3: TGTGCCAGCAGCGTAGACGGGAGCTACAATGAGCAGTTCTTC. This sequence encodes CASSVDGSYNEQFF.